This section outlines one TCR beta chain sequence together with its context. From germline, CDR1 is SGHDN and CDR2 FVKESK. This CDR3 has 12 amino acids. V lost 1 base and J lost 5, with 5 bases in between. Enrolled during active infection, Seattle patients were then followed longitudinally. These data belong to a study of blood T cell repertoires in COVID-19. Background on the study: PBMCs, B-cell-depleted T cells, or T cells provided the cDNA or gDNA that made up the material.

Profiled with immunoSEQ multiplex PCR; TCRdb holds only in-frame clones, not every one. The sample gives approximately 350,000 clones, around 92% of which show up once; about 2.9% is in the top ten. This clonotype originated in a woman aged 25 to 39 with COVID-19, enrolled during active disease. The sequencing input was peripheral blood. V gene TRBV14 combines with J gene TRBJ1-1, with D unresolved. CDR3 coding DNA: TGTGCCAGCAGCCAAGCCGGGACTGAAGCTTTCTTT. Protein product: CASSQAGTEAFF.